These 7 T cell receptor beta chains were sequenced from one sample in a study of T cell responses to AZD1222 COVID-19 vaccine. Clones were read by immunoSEQ multiplex PCR, and TCRdb kept only the in-frame ones, dropping some. The profile shows about 170,000 clones, approximately 88% of them singletons. The material was peripheral blood, obtained 28 days after the second AZD1222 dose. The receptor source for this set is an adult who received the AZD1222 COVID-19 vaccine.

CDR3 residues: CASSPFVRDEQYF. The CDR3 region has the DNA TGTGCCAGCTCACCATTCGTCAGGGACGAGCAGTACTTC. V gene TRBV18 combines with J gene TRBJ2-7; TRBD1 is a possible D gene (5 bases). Germline-derived CDR1 and CDR2 are KGHSH and LQKENI. V was cut by 2 bases and J by 5 bases, with 10 bases left in between. This CDR3 has 13 residues.

Concerning this clone itself: Additional DNA sequences in this sample encode the identical CDR3. The J gene is TRBJ2-7, the V gene TRBV2; no clear D. CDR3 size: 11 residues. Germline CDR1 is SNHLY and CDR2 is FYNNEI. Trimming removed 7 bases at V and 0 bases at J, with 4 bases between. CDR3 in amino acids: CASTASYEQYF. The CDR3 DNA reads as TGTGCCAGCACAGCCTCCTACGAGCAGTACTTC.

This chain uses TRBV2 with TRBJ2-5; D call uncertain. The CDR3 consists of 11 residues. V was pared by 6 bases and J by 3 bases, with 5 bases between. Per germline, CDR1 SNHLY and CDR2 FYNNEI. The CDR3 nucleotides are TGTGCCAGCAGAGTAGAAGAGACCCAGTACTTC. Amino acid sequence: CASRVEETQYF.

The rearrangement uses TRBV5-4 and TRBJ2-7, with 13 bases aligning to TRBD2. CDR3 size: 14 residues. CDR1 and CDR2 from the germline V gene are SGHNT and YYREEE (reference sequence). V shed 3 bases and J 13 bases; nucleotides not matched to a gene: 10. The CDR3 coding sequence is TGTGCCAGCAGCTCGGCGGGGACTAGCGGGGCGCCTTACTTC. Translated, it gives CASSSAGTSGAPYF. The entire variable domain, with the rest obtained from reference TRBV5-4 and TRBJ2-7, is as follows: ETGVTQSPTHLIKTRGQQVTLRCSSQSGHNTVSWYQQALGQGPQFIFQYYREEENGRGNFPPRFSGLQFPNYSSELNVNALELDDSALYLCASSSAGTSGAPYFGPGTRLTVT.

This clone occurred once. V and J are TRBV19 and TRBJ2-7, with D perhaps TRBD1 (5 bases). This CDR3 region has 14 residues. Between the trimmed V and J ends, which lost 1 base and 1 base, there was a span of 8 bases. CDR1 is LNHDA, CDR2 SQIVND, per germline (reference sequence). The DNA for the CDR3 is TGTGCCAGTAGTATAGCTGCAGGGTCCTACGAGCAGTACTTC. It encodes CASSIAAGSYEQYF.

The chain employs TRBV3-1 (or the pseudogene TRBV3-2) and TRBJ1-5, with 9 bases identical to TRBD1. Per the germline V gene, CDR1 is LGHDT and CDR2 is YNNKEL (reference sequence). The CDR3 consists of 14 residues. The junction had 3 bases not matched to a gene; V was cut back by 5 bases and J by 4 bases. In DNA, the CDR3 is TGTGCCAGCAGCTCCGGGACAGGGAATCAGCCCCAGCATTTT. Translation: CASSSGTGNQPQHF.

The V call is TRBV7-2, the J call TRBJ1-4; D may be TRBD1 (5 bases). Germline V gene data show CDR1 as SGHTA and CDR2 as FQGNSA. V lost 5 bases to trimming and J lost 4 bases, with 11 bases between them. CDR3 length equals 14 residues. Here the CDR3 DNA reads TGTGCCAGCAGCCCCCGGGGGGTTAATGAAAAACTGTTTTTT. It translates to CASSPRGVNEKLFF.